This T cell receptor beta chain was profiled in a study of cytomegalovirus exposure and HLA in healthy donors. Study findings and constraints: Later, an analysis found that TCR clusters from the first cohort tended to co-occur in the 120 validation repertoires. The study flagged about 160 TCR beta chains as cytomegalovirus-associated. Testing in vitro showed a few CMV-associated chains specific for CMV antigens.

The method was immunoSEQ multiplex PCR; TCRdb's version includes in-frame clones alone and lacks a portion of them. The sample yields 100,000 to 150,000 clones, around nine tenths seen once. Trimming pared 4 bases from V and 1 base from J, leaving 8 bases between. There are 13 residues in the CDR3. CDR1 and CDR2 from the germline V gene are SGHAT and FQNNGV. Comment on this clone: Its antigen is still unknown.

The sequence was obtained from a man younger than 40 in good health and CMV-seronegative. The chain is built from TRBV11-2 and TRBJ2-7; D unresolved. The sample was PBMCs. The CDR3 region has the DNA TGTGCCAGCAGCTCCGACTGGTCCTACGAGCAGTACTTC. It codes for CASSSDWSYEQYF.